These 19 T cell receptor beta chains came from one sample sequenced in a study of blood T cell repertoires in COVID-19. The repertoire was sequenced with immunoSEQ multiplex PCR; TCRdb's copy has only in-frame clones and lacks some. The table shows a few hundred thousand clones, with more than 80% occurring only once. Material: peripheral blood. The origin of the receptors is a man in his late teens or twenties who had recovered from COVID-19.

The V call is TRBV18, the J call TRBJ1-2; 9 nucleotides line up with TRBD1. Trimming at V came to 4 bases and at J to 3 bases, leaving 0 bases not matched to a gene. The CDR3 is 13 residues long. Germline CDR1 KGHSH, CDR2 LQKENI. The chain's CDR3 is CASSRTGDYGYTF. CDR3 bases: TGTGCCAGCTCACGGACAGGGGACTATGGCTACACCTTC.

The J gene is TRBJ1-2, the V gene TRBV5-4, with D hard to call. Trimming left V 7 bases short and J 6 bases short, with 22 bases between. This CDR3 has 15 amino acids. The germline V gene encodes CDR1 SGHNT and CDR2 YYREEE (reference sequence). The CDR3 nucleotides are TGTGCCAGCGTCTTCGTGGGGAGCGCCGCGGATGGCTACACCTTC. It specifies CASVFVGSAADGYTF. The whole variable domain, filled in from reference TRBV5-4 and TRBJ1-2, reads ETGVTQSPTHLIKTRGQQVTLRCSSQSGHNTVSWYQQALGQGPQFIFQYYREEENGRGNFPPRFSGLQFPNYSSELNVNALELDDSALYLCASVFVGSAADGYTFGSGTRLTVV.

The V and J genes are TRBV18 and TRBJ1-5; D is unresolved. The V gene's germline CDR1 is KGHSH and CDR2 LQKENI. This CDR3 has 13 amino acids. V was pared by 1 base and J by 5 bases, with 6 bases between. The CDR3 protein is CASSPLFDQPQHF. CDR3 nucleotide sequence: TGTGCCAGCTCACCACTTTTCGATCAGCCCCAGCATTTT.

The rearrangement links TRBV4-3 to TRBJ2-7, with D unresolved. Trimming took off 0 bases at V and 1 base at J, with 10 bases between the two ends. The CDR3 has 15 residues. Germline V lookup: CDR1 LGHNA, CDR2 YSLEER. In DNA, the CDR3 is TGCGCCAGCAGCCAAGATCCGCGCCCGTCCTACGAGCAGTACTTC. Its translation: CASSQDPRPSYEQYF.

The chain carries TRBV4-2 and TRBJ1-2, with 10 bases aligning to TRBD1. Losses at the gene ends were 1 base for V and 5 bases for J; bases not matched to a gene: 10. The germline gives CDR1 LGHNA, CDR2 YNFKEQ. The CDR3 sequence is 17 residues long. The CDR3 spells CASSQVGQGSEGYGYTF. CDR3 nucleotide sequence: TGTGCCAGCAGCCAAGTGGGACAGGGGTCCGAGGGATATGGCTACACCTTC.

The gene calls are TRBV7-2 and TRBJ2-1, with D perhaps matching TRBD1 (6 bases). The V and J ends lost 5 bases and 8 bases respectively, with 13 bases between them. The CDR3 is made up of 13 amino acids. Germline V gene sequence: CDR1 SGHTA, CDR2 FQGNSA. The CDR3 DNA sequence: TGTGCCAGCAGCGCCTATCAGGGGTATGAGCAGTTCTTC. Translating it yields CASSAYQGYEQFF.

The chain uses TRBV19 and TRBJ2-7; D remains unclear. The V end was cut by 5 bases, the J end by 5 bases, with 7 bases between. Germline V gene data show CDR1 as LNHDA and CDR2 as SQIVND (reference sequence). CDR3 length: 11 amino acids. The CDR3 region is CASSYRDEQYF. The CDR3 DNA is TGTGCCAGTAGTTACAGAGACGAGCAGTACTTC.

V gene TRBV2 combines with J gene TRBJ1-6, with 7 nucleotides matching TRBD1. The ends lost 6 bases at V and 9 bases at J; junction bases unmatched: 11. Germline V gene lookup returns CDR1 SNHLY and CDR2 FYNNEI. The CDR3 covers 15 residues. The CDR3 spells CASSGSGTVSSPLHF. CDR3 DNA sequence: TGTGCCAGCAGCGGGTCCGGGACAGTAAGTTCACCCCTCCACTTT.

The chain has TRBV7-9 and TRBJ2-3; D unclear. Per the germline V gene, CDR1 is SEHNR and CDR2 is FQNEAQ (reference sequence). The CDR3 loop spans 14 amino acids. V gave up 1 base and J gave up 2 bases, with 7 bases separating them. The CDR3 region has the DNA TGTGCCAGCAGCTTAGACTCGCTCACAGATACGCAGTATTTT. Translating it yields CASSLDSLTDTQYF.

This sequence joins TRBV4-1 and TRBJ1-5, with D perhaps TRBD1 (6 bases). The CDR3 contains 14 residues. The V and J ends lost 4 bases and 3 bases respectively, with 10 bases between them. Germline V CDR1 and CDR2: MGHRA, YSYEKL. CDR3 in amino acids: CASSLTGFNQPQHF. CDR3 in DNA: TGCGCCAGCAGCCTCACAGGGTTCAATCAGCCCCAGCATTTT.

The sample holds one count of this clone. The chain carries TRBV13 and TRBJ2-1; 9 bases match TRBD2. Trimming removed 8 bases from V and 8 bases from J; junction bases left unmatched: 7. This CDR3 spans 13 amino acids. Germline loops: CDR1 PRHDT, CDR2 FYEKMQ (reference sequence). CDR3 DNA sequence: TGTGCCAGCGGGGTGCGGGAGGGGGATGAGCAGTTCTTC. Translation gives CASGVREGDEQFF.

The chain joins TRBV29-1 to TRBJ1-1, with a possible D match to TRBD1 (6 bases). Germline V gives CDR1 SQVTM, CDR2 ANQGSEA. V gave up 6 bases and J gave up 5 bases, with 10 bases separating them. The CDR3 contains 11 residues. CDR3 nucleotide sequence: TGCAGCGTGCGGACAGAGACTGAAGCTTTCTTT. It yields the protein CSVRTETEAFF.

This clone was seen a few times. The J gene is TRBJ2-2, the V gene TRBV4-2; D is unresolved. Germline CDR1 reads LGHNA; CDR2 reads YNFKEQ. The CDR3 loop spans 18 amino acids. The ends were cut back, 6 bases at V and 3 bases at J, with 23 bases in the middle. The chain's CDR3 is CASRHTITTRTDTGELFF. The DNA of the CDR3 is TGTGCCAGCAGACACACAATAACGACCCGAACAGACACCGGGGAGCTGTTTTTT.

The rearrangement links TRBV5-6 to TRBJ1-1; possibly TRBD1 for D (6 bases). The CDR3 runs to 14 residues. V was clipped by 2 bases and J by 6 bases, with 14 bases between them. Looked up from germline, CDR1 is SGHDT and CDR2 is YYEEEE. The CDR3 reads CASSFLAGVAEAFF. DNA for the CDR3: TGTGCCAGCAGCTTCCTTGCAGGGGTCGCTGAAGCTTTCTTT.

V gene TRBV3-1 (or the pseudogene TRBV3-2) combines with J gene TRBJ1-2, with D unresolved. The germline V gene has CDR1 LGHDT and CDR2 YNNKEL (reference sequence). Trimming took off 4 bases at V and 5 bases at J, with 8 bases between the two ends. This CDR3 is built from 12 residues. CDR3 sequence reads: CASSRGGYGYTF. DNA of the CDR3: TGTGCCAGCAGCCGGGGAGGATATGGCTACACCTTC.

This clone appeared a single time. One junction end disagrees with the germline gene, perhaps due to a read error. The gene calls are TRBV9 and TRBJ1-1; TRBD1 aligns across 9 bases. The germline V gene has CDR1 SGDLS and CDR2 YYNGEE. The CDR3 has 12 amino acids. CDR3 nucleotide sequence: TGTGCCAGCAGCGCCAGTGGGGACAGGGTCGCCTTT. Protein product: CASSASGDRVAF. The entire variable domain, with the rest obtained from reference TRBV9 and TRBJ1-1, is as follows: DSGVTQTPKHLITATGQRVTLRCSPRSGDLSVYWYQQSLDQGLQFLIQYYNGEERAKGNILERFSAQQFPDLHSELNLSSLELGDSALYFCASSASGDRVAFGQGTRLTVV.

The chain employs TRBV27 and TRBJ2-5; a weak D match, TRBD1 (5 bases). Germline CDR1 reads MNHEY; CDR2 reads SMNVEV (reference sequence). Trimming cost V 2 bases and J 1 base, with 14 bases left between them. The CDR3 runs to 16 residues. CDR3 in amino acids: CASSLQGRERQETQYF. The CDR3, as DNA: TGTGCCAGCAGTTTACAGGGAAGGGAACGCCAAGAGACCCAGTACTTC.

The chain employs TRBV11-2 and TRBJ2-3, with 8 nucleotides matching TRBD1. V shed 0 bases and J 2 bases; nucleotides not matched to a gene: 10. The CDR3 runs to 18 residues. The germline gives CDR1 SGHAT, CDR2 FQNNGV. DNA for the CDR3: TGTGCCAGCAGCTTAGATCTCGGGACAGGCCGCTTCACAGATACGCAGTATTTT. Its protein is CASSLDLGTGRFTDTQYF. Variable domain in full (rest from reference TRBV11-2 and TRBJ2-3): EAGVAQSPRYKIIEKRQSVAFWCNPISGHATLYWYQQILGQGPKLLIQFQNNGVVDDSQLPKDRFSAERLKGVDSTLKIQPAKLEDSAVYLCASSLDLGTGRFTDTQYFGPGTRLTVL.

The chain employs TRBV18 and TRBJ2-5; the match to TRBD1 covers 8 bases. Germline CDR1 reads KGHSH; CDR2 reads LQKENI. The CDR3 spans 16 residues. Trimming took 4 bases from V and 2 from J; bases not matched to a gene: 9. The CDR3 coding sequence is TGTGCCAGCTCACTTACTCAGACAGGGGCGCAAGAGACCCAGTACTTC. It yields the protein CASSLTQTGAQETQYF.